This TCR beta chain was recorded in a study of blood T cell repertoires in COVID-19. Study-level information: There were acute and convalescent COVID-19 samples, and they came from the United States, Italy and Spain. From T cells, B-cell-depleted T cells, or PBMCs came the material, which was cDNA or gDNA.

This table comes from immunoSEQ multiplex PCR, and its TCRdb copy is limited to in-frame clones, with some not included. The sample records 150,000 to 200,000 clones, 86% being singletons. CDR1 and CDR2 from the germline V gene are SGHTA and FQGNSA. This CDR3 comprises 15 residues. V shed 6 bases, J shed 6 bases, and the junction held 8 bases outside the gene matches. The sequence came from a woman aged 25 to 39 with active or convalescent COVID-19. The chain links TRBV7-2 to TRBJ2-1, with 10 bases fitting TRBD2. The sequencing sample was made of peripheral blood. CDR3 region: CASRKAGGIVNEQFF. CDR3 nucleotides: TGTGCCAGCAGGAAAGCGGGAGGGATTGTCAATGAGCAGTTCTTC.